The 9 T cell receptor beta chains below all came from one sample that was sequenced in a study of brain metastases from non-small cell lung cancer. Clones were read by immunoSEQ multiplex PCR, and TCRdb kept only the in-frame ones, dropping some. The table shows 2,000 to 2,500 clones, with 83% occurring only once. The material sequenced was tissue from a brain metastasis. Receptors originate from a donor aged 40 or older with non-small cell lung cancer.

The gene calls are TRBV11-3 and TRBJ2-2, with D unresolved. The CDR3 sequence is 14 residues long. V lost 5 bases and J lost 3, with 10 bases in between. In germline, CDR1 is SGHNT, CDR2 YENEEA. This chain's CDR3 is CASSVDPYTGELFF. The CDR3 DNA is TGTGCCAGCAGCGTGGATCCATACACCGGGGAGCTGTTTTTT.

The chain joins TRBV5-1 to TRBJ2-3; D not certain. This CDR3 has 14 amino acids. V dropped 4 bases and J dropped 1 base, with 10 bases sitting between them. Looked up from germline, CDR1 is SGHRS and CDR2 is YFSETQ. The CDR3: CASSPGFGTDTQYF. The DNA of the CDR3 is TGCGCCAGCAGCCCCGGGTTTGGCACAGATACGCAGTATTTT.

Notes on this clone: The same CDR3 is also encoded by other DNA sequences in this sample. The gene calls are TRBV5-1 and TRBJ1-2, with D possibly being TRBD1 (6 bases). The V gene's germline CDR1 is SGHRS and CDR2 YFSETQ. The V gene lost 4 bases and the J gene lost 4 bases, with 14 bases spanning the gap. This CDR3 has 14 residues. CDR3 DNA sequence: TGCGCCAGCAGCGTCAGGGGATGGGGCTATGGCTACACCTTC. It encodes CASSVRGWGYGYTF.

The V call is TRBV9, the J call TRBJ1-2, with 7 bases that match TRBD1. Looked up from germline, CDR1 is SGDLS and CDR2 is YYNGEE. J was trimmed by 7 bases and V by 3 bases; bases with no gene match: 6. The CDR3 spans 13 residues. The CDR3 DNA sequence: TGTGCCAGCAGCGCAGGACAGGTGGCTGGCTACACCTTC. Translation: CASSAGQVAGYTF.

The chain uses TRBV12-3 or TRBV12-4 and TRBJ2-4, with a possible D match to TRBD1 (6 bases). The CDR3 is 13 residues long. V dropped 5 bases and J dropped 6 bases, with 11 bases sitting between them. In DNA, the CDR3 is TGTGCCAGCAGTACCTGGACAGCAAACATTCAGTACTTC. The encoded protein is CASSTWTANIQYF.

This clone has a handful of counts. This chain connects TRBV12-3 or TRBV12-4 to TRBJ1-2, with unresolved D. V lost 7 bases and J 9 bases, leaving 12 bases between the germline ends. The CDR3 runs to 11 residues. CDR3 loop: CASTTGGSYTF. CDR3 nucleotides: TGTGCCAGCACTACCGGAGGGAGCTACACCTTC.

The DNA for the CDR3 is TGTGCCAGCAGCTCGGGGCCCTTGGTTGAGCAGTACTTC. Amino acids: CASSSGPLVEQYF. The chain has TRBV5-4 and TRBJ2-7, with D possibly being TRBD1 or TRBD2 (5 bases each). The CDR3 extends over 13 amino acids. The germline CDR1 and CDR2 sequences are SGHNT and YYREEE (reference sequence). V lost 3 bases and J lost 7, with 14 bases in between.

V gene TRBV10-3 combines with J gene TRBJ1-1, with 10 bases aligning to TRBD1. Germline V gene sequence: CDR1 ENHRY, CDR2 SYGVKD. CDR3 length: 16 amino acids. J gave up 3 bases and V 4 bases, and 8 bases lay outside the gene matches. In nucleotides, the CDR3 is TGTGCCATCAGTGCCTCGACAGGACAGGGGGACACTGAAGCTTTCTTT. It translates to CAISASTGQGDTEAFF.

The rearrangement joins TRBV5-1 to TRBJ1-1; D uncertain. This CDR3 is built from 14 residues. V dropped 0 bases and J dropped 0 bases, with 6 bases sitting between them. Germline V gene sequence: CDR1 SGHRS, CDR2 YFSETQ. The CDR3 nucleotides are TGCGCCAGCAGCTTGGCCGAGGTGAACACTGAAGCTTTCTTT. It codes for CASSLAEVNTEAFF. The full variable domain, rest sourced from reference TRBV5-1 and TRBJ1-1, is KAGVTQTPRYLIKTRGQQVTLSCSPISGHRSVSWYQQTPGQGLQFLFEYFSETQRNKGNFPGRFSGRQFSNSRSEMNVSTLELGDSALYLCASSLAEVNTEAFFGQGTRLTVV.